The source of this T cell receptor beta chain is a study of CD8 T cells in ankylosing spondylitis. General observations from the study: Blood of patients with ankylosing spondylitis appeared to be characterized by a TCR beta motif of 8 or 9 highly homologous variants.

Making use of molecular barcodes, quantitative 5'-RACE generated TCR beta libraries. TCRdb ran MiXCR on the 5' RACE reads and lists one entry per CDR3 protein. The data show approximately 140,000 distinct CDR3 sequences, 7% to 10% seen once. This clonotype was picked up many times. Its antigen remains unknown. The sequenced sample was synovial fluid, either unsorted or a sorted T cell fraction (not recorded which). The TCR was taken from a male donor with ankylosing spondylitis.

CDR3 DNA: TGTGCCAGCAGTTTATCTGCGCCCCACTCAGCTTCGATTAGCACAGATACGCAGTATTTT. Its protein product is CASSLSAPHSASISTDTQYF. The V call is TRBV27, the J call TRBJ2-3; D is ambiguous. Germline V gives CDR1 MNHEY, CDR2 SMNVEV (reference sequence). This CDR3 comprises 20 residues. V lost 0 bases to trimming and J lost 0 bases, with 22 bases between them.